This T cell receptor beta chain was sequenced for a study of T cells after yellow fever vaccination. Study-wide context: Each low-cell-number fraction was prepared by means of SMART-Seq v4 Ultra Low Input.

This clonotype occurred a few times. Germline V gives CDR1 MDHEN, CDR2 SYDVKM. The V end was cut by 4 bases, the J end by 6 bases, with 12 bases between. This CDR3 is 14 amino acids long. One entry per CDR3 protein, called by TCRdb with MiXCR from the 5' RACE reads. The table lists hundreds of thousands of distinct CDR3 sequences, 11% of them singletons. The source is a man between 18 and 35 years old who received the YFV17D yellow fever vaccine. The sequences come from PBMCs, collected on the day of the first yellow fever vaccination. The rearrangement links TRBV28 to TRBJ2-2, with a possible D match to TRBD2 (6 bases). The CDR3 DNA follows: TGTGCCAGCAGTTCAGGAGGGACCTCCGGGGAGCTGTTTTTT. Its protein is CASSSGGTSGELFF. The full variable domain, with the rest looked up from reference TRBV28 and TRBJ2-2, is DVKVTQSSRYLVKRTGEKVFLECVQDMDHENMFWYRQDPGLGLRLIYFSYDVKMKEKGDIPEGYSVSREKKERFSLILESASTNQTSMYLCASSSGGTSGELFFGEGSRLTVL.